One sample yielded the 19 T cell receptor beta chains listed below, sequenced in a study of cytomegalovirus exposure and HLA in healthy donors. Amplification used 60 Vbeta primers and 13 Jbeta primers. The assay was immunoSEQ multiplex PCR, and TCRdb's table has in-frame clones only and misses some. Its clone listing holds 91,000 or so clones. The sequenced sample consisted of PBMCs. All receptors come from a woman between 25 and 40 years old in good health and CMV-seronegative.

This chain joins TRBV5-6 and TRBJ2-5; 7 bases line up with TRBD2. The J call is in doubt because the DNA end fits TRBJ2-7 better. This CDR3 has 14 residues. Germline CDR1 is SGHDT and CDR2 is YYEEEE. The CDR3 sequence: CASSPGGGWHEQYF. The CDR3, as DNA: TGTGCCAGCAGCCCCGGGGGAGGGTGGCACGAGCAGTACTTC.

The J gene is TRBJ2-7, the V gene TRBV28, with TRBD2 matching 11 bases. The ends lost 6 bases at V and 2 bases at J; junction bases unmatched: 6. Germline CDR1 reads MDHEN; CDR2 reads SYDVKM. The CDR3 loop spans 15 amino acids. The CDR3 nucleotides are TGTGCCAGCAGACTGCCGACTAGCGGGACCTACGAGCAGTACTTC. Protein: CASRLPTSGTYEQYF.

CDR3 loop: CASSIQDYSNQPQHF. The DNA of the CDR3 is TGTGCCAGTAGTATACAGGATTATAGCAATCAGCCCCAGCATTTT. This rearrangement joins TRBV19 to TRBJ1-5; no reliable D call. This CDR3 contains 15 residues. CDR1 LNHDA and CDR2 SQIVND come from the germline V gene (reference sequence). Trimming removed 2 bases at V and 0 bases at J, with 8 bases between.

The rearrangement uses TRBV2 and TRBJ2-1; 11 bases map to TRBD2. This CDR3 is 15 amino acids long. With 8 bases clipped from V and 2 bases from J, the junction kept 5 bases outside the gene matches. Germline CDR1 is SNHLY and CDR2 is FYNNEI. The CDR3 protein is CASPTSGSAYNEQFF. CDR3 nucleotide sequence: TGTGCCAGCCCTACTAGCGGGAGCGCCTACAATGAGCAGTTCTTC.

The chain employs TRBV10-1 and TRBJ2-7, with TRBD2 matching over 9 bases. V dropped 7 bases and J dropped 1; count of bases not matched to a gene: 11. Germline values: CDR1 WNHNN, CDR2 SYGVQD (reference sequence). The CDR3 length is 16 residues. In DNA, the CDR3 is TGCGCCAGCAATGGGCCTTTAGCGGGAGCGTCCTACGAGCAGTACTTC. As protein: CASNGPLAGASYEQYF.

The rearrangement links TRBV7-8 to TRBJ1-5, with D perhaps TRBD1 (6 bases). The CDR3 covers 15 residues. V lost 3 bases to trimming and J lost 2 bases, with 11 bases between them. The germline V gene has CDR1 SGHVS and CDR2 FQNEAQ. CDR3 sequence (DNA): TGTGCCAGCAGCTTGGGCCCAGGGGGCAATCAGCCCCAGCATTTT. Translating gives CASSLGPGGNQPQHF.

The gene calls are TRBV7-8 and TRBJ2-7, with D possibly being TRBD1 (5 bases). Trimming took 5 bases from V and 1 from J, leaving 15 bases between them. There are 15 residues in the CDR3. Germline CDR1 SGHVS, CDR2 FQNEAQ. The CDR3 region has the DNA TGTGCCAGCAGCGAAAGCAGGGCTCGGTCCTACGAGCAGTACTTC. This gives the protein CASSESRARSYEQYF.

V gene TRBV5-8 combines with J gene TRBJ2-7; 10 nucleotides line up with TRBD1. This CDR3 is 15 amino acids long. CDR1 is SGHTS, CDR2 YDEGEE, per germline. J was trimmed by 2 bases and V by 4 bases; bases with no gene match: 6. The CDR3 protein is CASSLRDRGPYEQYF. For the CDR3, the DNA is TGTGCCAGCAGCCTCCGGGACAGGGGCCCCTACGAGCAGTACTTC.

V usage is TRBV4-2 and J usage is TRBJ1-1; D is perhaps TRBD1 (6 bases). Germline CDR1 and CDR2: LGHNA and YNFKEQ. The CDR3 is 17 amino acids. V dropped 5 bases and J dropped 0 bases, with 19 bases sitting between them. CDR3 residues: CASSAEGLRGLNTEAFF. CDR3 coding DNA: TGTGCCAGCAGCGCCGAAGGTCTCAGGGGCTTGAACACTGAAGCTTTCTTT.

This sequence joins TRBV6-1 and TRBJ1-1; D remains ambiguous. Germline V gene lookup returns CDR1 MNHNS and CDR2 SASEGT. V was shortened by 6 bases and J by 6 bases, with 14 bases between the two germline ends. The CDR3 spans 13 residues. CDR3 protein: CASSSIQVAEAFF. The DNA for the CDR3 is TGTGCCAGCAGCTCAATACAAGTCGCTGAAGCTTTCTTT.

The V call is TRBV2, the J call TRBJ1-1; D unresolved. Germline loops: CDR1 SNHLY, CDR2 FYNNEI. Deletions cut 7 bases from V and 4 bases from J, with 16 bases between. This CDR3 comprises 14 residues. Written as DNA, the CDR3 is TGTGCCAGCACCGATGGGAGGGCCTTCACTGAAGCTTTCTTT. It encodes CASTDGRAFTEAFF.

J is TRBJ2-7 and V is TRBV28; a possible D gene is TRBD2 (6 bases). This CDR3 contains 13 residues. The germline V gene encodes CDR1 MDHEN and CDR2 SYDVKM. Deletions cut 2 bases from V and 6 bases from J, with 11 bases between. This chain's CDR3 is CASSLPPGAEQYF. The CDR3 DNA reads as TGTGCCAGCAGTTTACCACCGGGAGCCGAGCAGTACTTC.

The chain joins TRBV11-2 to TRBJ2-7, with a tentative D call TRBD1 (5 bases). The CDR3 spans 13 residues. Germline V CDR1 and CDR2: SGHAT, FQNNGV. The germline V and J ends were trimmed by 1 base and 3 bases, with 7 bases remaining between them. CDR3 protein: CASSLVTDYEQYF. Here the CDR3 DNA reads TGTGCCAGCAGCTTAGTGACAGACTACGAGCAGTACTTC.

Details on this clone: It is unclear where the CDR3 begins or ends on the DNA, so no DNA is shown, and the CDR3 is as TCRdb lists it. CDR3 in amino acids: CASSSSVGQGVYEQYF. V gene TRBV6-5 combines with J gene TRBJ2-5; TRBD1 reflects the table's D call only, with no check against the DNA. The V gene's germline CDR1 is MNHEY and CDR2 SVGAGI. The CDR3 sequence runs 16 residues, both termini included.

The chain is built from TRBV5-1 and TRBJ1-1; maybe TRBD1 (6 bases). V lost 7 bases and J 0 bases, leaving 10 bases between the germline ends. This CDR3 region has 13 residues. CDR1 SGHRS and CDR2 YFSETQ come from the germline V gene. CDR3 sequence reads: CASRTEMNTEAFF. CDR3 sequence (DNA): TGCGCCAGCCGGACAGAAATGAACACTGAAGCTTTCTTT.

V and J are TRBV9 and TRBJ1-1; 8 bases map to TRBD1. Per the germline V gene, CDR1 is SGDLS and CDR2 is YYNGEE. J gave up 4 bases and V 3 bases, and 5 bases lay outside the gene matches. The CDR3 consists of 14 residues. CDR3 residues: CASSAITGGTEAFF. The CDR3 DNA sequence: TGTGCCAGCAGCGCAATAACAGGGGGCACTGAAGCTTTCTTT.

The genes are TRBV27 and TRBJ1-2; 7 bases are shared with TRBD1. V shed 0 bases, J shed 6 bases, and the junction held 1 base outside the gene matches. The CDR3 consists of 13 residues. The germline gives CDR1 MNHEY, CDR2 SMNVEV (reference sequence). The CDR3 sequence: CASSLSQGNGYTF. Written as DNA, the CDR3 is TGTGCCAGCAGTTTATCACAGGGGAATGGCTACACCTTC.

The J gene is TRBJ2-1, the V gene TRBV6-6, with 7 bases that match TRBD1. This CDR3 is built from 14 residues. The V and J ends lost 6 bases and 9 bases, in that order; junction bases with no gene match: 11. Germline loops: CDR1 MNHNY, CDR2 SVGAGI (reference sequence). CDR3 protein: CASSNTGAPGEQFF. The CDR3 DNA sequence: TGTGCCAGCAGCAACACAGGGGCGCCGGGTGAGCAGTTCTTC.

The chain couples TRBV10-2 to TRBJ1-4; tentatively, D is TRBD1 (6 bases). CDR3 length: 14 amino acids. Trimming pared 7 bases from V and 0 bases from J, leaving 9 bases between. CDR1 WSHSY and CDR2 SAAADI come from the germline V gene. The CDR3 DNA follows: TGCGCCAGCACCAGGACAGCAACTAATGAAAAACTGTTTTTT. Its translation is CASTRTATNEKLFF.